The sequence of this TCR beta chain was determined in a study of CD8+ T cells in alopecia areata (dated by TCRdb to the late 2010s). Looking at the study overall: The treated patients, all with moderate-to-severe alopecia areata, were enrolled in an open-label pilot trial of oral tofacitinib given at 5 to 10 mg twice daily. immunoSEQ multiplex PCR using 35 Vbeta forward primers and 13 Jbeta reverse primers was used to amplify TCRbeta CDR3 regions. For the treated patients, the SALT score, which quantifies what percentage of scalp surface area is affected, served as the measure of disease severity. High-throughput TCRbeta sequencing was used to examine T cell clonal expansion in alopecia areata in both the C3H/HeJ mouse model and human patients. In humans, TCRbeta sequencing was performed on scalp tissue and on sorted CD4+ and CD8+ peripheral blood T cells from healthy controls and from patients with patchy or totalis/universalis alopecia areata. RNA was extracted with the PAXgene miRNA kit for fixed scalp, the miRNeasy kit for PBMCs, and the RNeasy kit for mouse skin. Scalp clonality was compared among normal scalp (n=4), patchy alopecia areata scalp (n=8), and alopecia totalis/universalis scalp (n=8). Patients on tofacitinib were biopsied at baseline and after 4 and 24 weeks of treatment, and several of the patients also had a later scalp biopsy. Tofacitinib was given for 6 to 18 months, followed by 6 months of follow-up off drug to assess delayed response and recurrence.

The CDR3 numbers 14 residues from cysteine through phenylalanine. The read is trimmed to its CDR3 DNA, 42 bases read in frame from base 1. At the junction V is shortened by 1 base and J by 4 bases, with 11 bases in between. Looking up the germline V gene yields CDR1 MGHDK and CDR2 SYGVNS. What the study reported, not specific to this receptor: Because the treated cohort was small and had only one nonresponder, larger studies are needed to examine links between baseline CD8+ expansion and response. Lesional scalp, especially in alopecia totalis/universalis, showed higher clonality and more expanded CD8+ clones than normal scalp, suggesting antigenic drive. Shared TCR sequences between patients were less evident than in mice, which may be partly attributable to HLA diversity in the patient population. Many expanded lesional clones persisted in scalp and blood during tofacitinib treatment, which may partly explain relapse after stopping treatment. Resident alphabeta T cells in normal human skin are also sequenced, complicating scalp TCR repertoire analysis, unlike mouse skin dominated by gammadelta T cells. Scalp clonality and the number of expanded CD8+ clones among the top 100 scalp clones were significantly decreased by tofacitinib.

The sample's treatment or condition label is to be understood as: oral pan-JAK inhibitor, 5-10 mg twice daily. Lesional scalp punch biopsies and peripheral blood were obtained from alopecia areata patients. PBMCs were isolated by density centrifugation and stained for CD3, CD4 and CD8, and CD4+ and CD8+ T cells were sorted on a FACSAria. Library preparation employed the immunoSEQ multiplex PCR assay. For TCR sequencing, RNA was extracted from every sample and reverse transcribed into cDNA to serve as template. SuperScript III was used for first-strand cDNA synthesis, primed with a 2:1 mix of oligo-dT and random hexamers. A synthetic immune receptor repertoire was used to measure amplification bias, and any remaining bias was corrected computationally. The study's own analysis went as follows. Raw reads were preprocessed to remove errors, and CDR3 was defined according to IMGT conventions as the region from the conserved cysteine to phenylalanine. To get clonality, Shannon entropy was normalized by log2 of the number of productive unique TCRs and the result was subtracted from 1. Whether each scalp clone was CD4 or CD8 was inferred by checking scalp TCRbeta sequences against the CD4 and CD8 repertoires from sorted blood. TCRdb mirrors the immuneACCESS table, restricted to in-frame sequences. Some clones are absent from its copies; in checked studies, under half trace to an unresolved V gene, and the reason for the others is unknown. V and J calls and clone size are those listed in that table; D and trimming were worked out from the DNA. This sample has fewer than 110,000 clones in its table, and just over 85% of those were observed once. The ten largest account for more than 9.5% of the sample.

A note on this clone: Which antigen it targets is not known. No quality values exist for individual bases; no much larger clone is one base distant.

The source was CD8+ T cells sorted from blood, collected at approximately week 31, from a patient treated with tofacitinib. The TCR sequence derives from a human donor with alopecia areata. The sequence is built from TRBV25-1 and TRBJ2-7; the D gene cannot be resolved reliably. The DNA is TGTGCCAGCAGTGAATCCGGGCCTTTGTACGAGCAGTACTTC. This translates into CASSESGPLYEQYF.